This section outlines one T cell receptor (beta chain) sequence together with its context. Its antigen is not known. This CDR3 has 15 amino acids. Germline values: CDR1 MNHEY, CDR2 SVGAGI. The source of the sample is a study of tumor and adjacent non-tumor tissue in lung cancer. The wider study: On average, productive TCRbeta reads reached 4 million to 5 million per sample. Study-wide findings and caveats: Tumor repertoires had a smaller top 100 clone share than normal lung.

RNA was extracted from bulk tissue without any cell sorting. Three rounds of nested PCR, following a modified ARM-PCR protocol, produced the TCRbeta library. TCRdb called the multiplex PCR reads again in MiXCR, with one record for every CDR3 protein. The table records about 76,000 distinct CDR3 sequences, around 70% of them present only once. Material: lung tumor tissue. V gene TRBV6-5 combines with J gene TRBJ2-7; 11 positions agree with TRBD1. The TCR originated in a woman aged 70-85 years with non-small cell lung cancer. The CDR3, as DNA: TGTGTCTGCAGTTACCCCGGACAGGGGGCGCGTGGGCAGTACTTC. Encoded protein: CVCSYPGQGARGQYF.